A single TCR beta chain is shown here with its context. Its antigen is not known. The data were taken from a study of CD8+ T cells in alopecia areata. Study summary: Oral tofacitinib, 5 to 10 mg twice daily, was given in an open-label trial. Findings and limits, study-wide: Normal skin's resident alphabeta T cells are also sequenced in scalp samples. Lesional scalp, notably in alopecia totalis/universalis, had clonality above that of normal scalp.

With V trimmed by 5 bases and J by 9 bases, 7 bases remained unmatched. The CDR3 contains 14 residues. In germline, CDR1 is SNHLY, CDR2 FYNNEI. It was cDNA, reverse transcribed from extracted RNA, that served as the sequencing template. Data came from immunoSEQ multiplex PCR; TCRdb stores just in-frame clones and leaves some out. Of approximately 150,000 clones in the sample, 40% to 50% are singletons; the top ten hold 6.5% to 7.5%. Peripheral blood samples and lesional scalp punch biopsies were obtained from alopecia areata patients. The TCR was taken from a human donor with alopecia areata. The sequenced sample was CD4+ T cells sorted from blood. V is TRBV2 and J is TRBJ2-1, with 10 nucleotides matching TRBD2. CDR3 region: CASSLLAGASEQFF. The CDR3 DNA is TGTGCCAGCAGTCTTCTAGCGGGAGCGAGTGAGCAGTTCTTC.